Presented here are 26 T cell receptor beta chains from one specimen sequenced in a study of T cell repertoires in cytomegalovirus infection. TCRdb re-analysed the reads in MiXCR, keeping a single row per CDR3 protein. The data contain approximately 600,000 distinct CDR3 sequences, around two fifths of them seen just once; the ten biggest clones take up about half. No cognate antigen is known for these TCRs. The specimen was cultured PBMCs, collected from culture after CMV antigen stimulation. All receptors come from a human donor in good health (CMV status not recorded). Some clones in this sample may be carry-over from other donors' samples.

The chain combines TRBV4-2 with TRBJ2-6; D is possibly TRBD2 (5 bases). V lost 0 bases and J lost 4, with 7 bases in between. The CDR3 length is 15 residues. Germline V gene sequence: CDR1 LGHNA, CDR2 YNFKEQ. The CDR3: CASSQEGVGANVLTF. In DNA form, the CDR3 reads TGTGCCAGCAGCCAAGAGGGAGTGGGGGCCAACGTCCTGACTTTC.

This clonotype has only a few counts. The chain combines TRBV10-3 with TRBJ2-1; tentatively, D is TRBD1 or TRBD2 (5 bases each). V dropped 0 bases and J dropped 4 bases, with 10 bases sitting between them. The CDR3 sequence is 15 residues long. Germline CDR1 ENHRY, CDR2 SYGVKD. The CDR3 here is CAISESQGAYNEQFF. As DNA, the CDR3 is TGTGCCATCAGTGAGTCTCAGGGAGCGTACAATGAGCAGTTCTTC.

This clonotype showed up just a few times. This chain joins TRBV29-1 and TRBJ2-7; 9 positions agree with TRBD1. The CDR3 sequence is 14 residues long. The junction had 7 bases not matched to a gene; V was cut back by 5 bases and J by 2 bases. The germline V gene has CDR1 SQVTM and CDR2 ANQGSEA. CDR3 sequence: CSVSDRGPPYEQYF. CDR3 DNA sequence: TGCAGCGTTTCGGACAGGGGACCACCCTACGAGCAGTACTTC.

This clonotype was picked up a small number of times. This chain links TRBV7-9 with TRBJ2-7; D is perhaps TRBD1 (6 bases). There are 19 residues in the CDR3. Germline values: CDR1 SEHNR, CDR2 FQNEAQ (reference sequence). The V end lost 7 bases, the J end lost 2 bases, and 30 bases lay between the germline ends. The CDR3 nucleotides are TGTGCCAGCACCAAACACGCCGGGCAGGGGAAGGGTGGGACCTACGAGCAGTACTTC. Residues: CASTKHAGQGKGGTYEQYF.

Only a few counts were recorded for this clonotype. This chain uses TRBV4-3 with TRBJ2-3; 8 positions match TRBD2. After removal of 4 bases from V and 0 bases from J, the junction contained 12 bases not matched to a gene. CDR1 is LGHNA and CDR2 is YSLEER in the germline V gene. The CDR3 has 18 residues. The CDR3 DNA reads TGCGCCAGCAGCCTAAGGGTGGTAGCGGGAACTAGCACAGATACGCAGTATTTT. This gives the protein CASSLRVVAGTSTDTQYF.

The gene calls are TRBV5-4 and TRBJ1-2, with D possibly TRBD1 on 5 matching bases. The CDR3 has 15 amino acids. Germline V CDR1 and CDR2: SGHNT, YYREEE (reference sequence). The V end lost 1 base, the J end lost 8 bases, and 18 bases lay between the germline ends. CDR3 DNA: TGTGCCAGCAGCTTGAGGGACGGAGTCTATGTGGGCTACACCTTC. It yields the protein CASSLRDGVYVGYTF.

This chain connects TRBV7-6 to TRBJ2-5, with 7 bases fitting TRBD2. Germline V gene data show CDR1 as SGHVS and CDR2 as FNYEAQ. This CDR3 has 15 residues. Germline trimming cut 1 base from V and 7 bases from J; bases unmatched to any gene: 9. In nucleotides, the CDR3 is TGTGCCAGCAGCTTAGTCCAGGCGGGAGCGGGGACCCAGTACTTC. Translated, it gives CASSLVQAGAGTQYF.

A single count supports this clonotype. J is TRBJ2-2 and V is TRBV10-3, with D unclear. Germline V CDR1 and CDR2: ENHRY, SYGVKD. There are 16 residues in the CDR3. Between the trimmed V and J ends, which lost 2 bases and 8 bases, there was a span of 18 bases. CDR3 region: CAISEGQQTTQGELFF. CDR3 coding DNA: TGTGCCATCAGTGAGGGGCAGCAAACTACCCAAGGGGAGCTGTTTTTT.

The chain recombines TRBV7-2 with TRBJ1-2; 10 nucleotides agree with TRBD1. Trimming removed 5 bases from V and 7 bases from J; junction bases left unmatched: 4. CDR1 and CDR2 from the germline V gene are SGHTA and FQGNSA. CDR3 size: 13 residues. The DNA for the CDR3 is TGTGCCAGCAGCCCAGACAGGGGGCCTGGCTACACCTTC. Protein sequence: CASSPDRGPGYTF.

This clonotype was recorded once. The V gene is TRBV28, the J gene TRBJ1-2; D is uncertain. The germline V and J ends were trimmed by 8 bases and 0 bases, with 7 bases remaining between them. The CDR3 is 12 amino acids. CDR1 and CDR2 from the germline V gene are MDHEN and SYDVKM. Here the CDR3 DNA reads TGTGCCAGCCTTACAGCTAACTATGGCTACACCTTC. This translates into CASLTANYGYTF.

This clonotype was found a few times. The chain has TRBV3-1 and TRBJ1-6; no clear D. The CDR3 consists of 15 residues. V was shortened by 1 base and J by 10 bases, with 14 bases between the two germline ends. Germline CDR1 reads LGHDT; CDR2 reads YNNKEL (reference sequence). Written as DNA, the CDR3 is TGTGCCAGCAGCCAAGCGGGCCCGGCGAGATCACCCCTCCACTTT. It yields the protein CASSQAGPARSPLHF.

The V call is TRBV27, the J call TRBJ1-5, with D unclear. Germline loops: CDR1 MNHEY, CDR2 SMNVEV (reference sequence). CDR3 length equals 13 residues. With 10 bases removed from V and 5 bases from J, the gap between germline ends came to 15 bases. Here the CDR3 reads CAIPPLGYQPQHF. CDR3 in DNA: TGTGCCATCCCGCCTCTTGGTTATCAGCCCCAGCATTTT.

This clonotype has just a few counts. The V gene is TRBV20-1, the J gene TRBJ2-7; 7 nucleotides match TRBD1. The ends lost 6 bases at V and 1 base at J; junction bases unmatched: 3. This CDR3 spans 12 amino acids. CDR1 and CDR2 (germline): DFQATT, SNEGSKA (reference sequence). The CDR3 is CSAPGQSYEQYF. As DNA, the CDR3 is TGCAGTGCACCGGGACAGTCCTACGAGCAGTACTTC.

The chain has TRBV7-2 and TRBJ2-1; 10 bases fit TRBD2. The CDR3 runs 15 residues. CDR1 is SGHTA, CDR2 FQGNSA, per germline. The J segment lost 7 bases and the V segment lost 3 bases, leaving 6 bases of the junction unmatched. The CDR3 sequence is CASSLISGGLNEQFF. CDR3 sequence (DNA): TGTGCCAGCAGCTTGATTAGCGGGGGGTTAAATGAGCAGTTCTTC.

The V call is TRBV3-1, the J call TRBJ1-2, with unresolved D. Trimming stripped 3 bases from V and 7 bases from J, with 15 bases between. The germline V gene encodes CDR1 LGHDT and CDR2 YNNKEL (reference sequence). This CDR3 has 14 residues. The CDR3 is CASSHTNRGVGYTF. The CDR3 bases are TGTGCCAGCAGCCACACGAATCGCGGGGTTGGCTACACCTTC. Full variable domain (missing parts from reference TRBV3-1 and TRBJ1-2): DTAVSQTPKYLVTQMGNDKSIKCEQNLGHDTMYWYKQDSKKFLKIMFSYNNKELIINETVPNRFSPKSPDKAHLNLHINSLELGDSAVYFCASSHTNRGVGYTFGSGTRLTVV.

J is TRBJ1-1 and V is TRBV6-6; a possible D gene is TRBD1 (5 bases). This CDR3 contains 15 residues. Germline-derived CDR1 and CDR2 are MNHNY and SVGAGI (reference sequence). V shed 1 base and J shed 4 bases, with 13 bases lying between them. CDR3 protein: CASSYLGTGATEAFF. Here the CDR3 DNA reads TGTGCCAGCAGTTACTTGGGGACTGGGGCCACTGAAGCTTTCTTT.

This chain links TRBV3-1 with TRBJ2-1, with no clear D. The CDR3 contains 14 residues. In germline, CDR1 is LGHDT, CDR2 YNNKEL (reference sequence). V gave up 1 base and J gave up 8 bases, with 12 bases separating them. DNA for the CDR3: TGTGCCAGCAGCCAAGTCGGCGATACGGATGAGCAGTTCTTC. This encodes CASSQVGDTDEQFF.

This chain connects TRBV7-8 to TRBJ2-1, with a weak D call TRBD2 (5 bases). In germline, CDR1 is SGHVS, CDR2 FQNEAQ. V was pared by 5 bases and J by 5 bases, with 16 bases between. This CDR3 has 15 residues. As DNA, the CDR3 is TGTGCCAGCAGCGGCCGGGGTAGCGCGAACAATGAGCAGTTCTTC. Amino acids: CASSGRGSANNEQFF. The full variable domain, with the rest looked up from reference TRBV7-8 and TRBJ2-1, is GAGVSQSPRYKVAKRGQDVALRCDPISGHVSLFWYQQALGQGPEFLTYFQNEAQLDKSGLPSDRFFAERPEGSVSTLKIQRTQQEDSAVYLCASSGRGSANNEQFFGPGTRLTVL.

The chain uses TRBV6-1 and TRBJ1-2; D might be TRBD1 (6 bases). The CDR3 spans 14 residues. The ends were cut back, 2 bases at V and 7 bases at J, with 14 bases in the middle. Germline V CDR1 and CDR2: MNHNS, SASEGT. The chain's CDR3 is CASSERGGASGYTF. The CDR3 nucleotides are TGTGCCAGCAGTGAACGGGGGGGCGCAAGTGGCTACACCTTC.

V gene TRBV7-2 combines with J gene TRBJ1-3; D might be TRBD1 (5 bases). This CDR3 contains 15 residues. CDR1 is SGHTA, CDR2 FQGNSA, per germline. V was trimmed by 5 bases and J by 1 base, leaving 12 bases between them. The CDR3 loop reads CASSMGWGSGNTIYF. The CDR3 nucleotides are TGTGCCAGCAGCATGGGGTGGGGGTCTGGAAACACCATATATTTT.

This clonotype was counted between two and nine times. The chain links TRBV6-1 to TRBJ2-7, with 11 positions matching TRBD2. Trimming at V came to 7 bases and at J to 0 bases, leaving 5 bases not matched to a gene. Per germline, CDR1 MNHNS and CDR2 SASEGT. CDR3 length: 15 residues. The CDR3 DNA follows: TGTGCCAGCACCGTAGCGGGAGGGAGCTCCTACGAGCAGTACTTC. Its translation: CASTVAGGSSYEQYF.

The genes are TRBV29-1 and TRBJ2-5, with D hard to call. The V end lost 4 bases, the J end lost 5 bases, and 11 bases lay between the germline ends. The CDR3 is made up of 12 amino acids. Per the germline V gene, CDR1 is SQVTM and CDR2 is ANQGSEA. The CDR3 bases are TGCAGCGTTGTTTCGAGGACGGAGACCCAGTACTTC. It yields the protein CSVVSRTETQYF.

The chain links TRBV5-4 to TRBJ2-1, with 7 bases lining up with TRBD1. Germline trimming cut 4 bases from V and 8 bases from J; bases unmatched to any gene: 6. The CDR3 has 13 residues. Germline loops: CDR1 SGHNT, CDR2 YYREEE (reference sequence). CDR3 in amino acids: CASSVDRDDEQFF. The CDR3 DNA follows: TGTGCCAGCAGCGTAGACAGGGACGATGAGCAGTTCTTC.

This chain links TRBV10-3 with TRBJ2-1; D gene ambiguous. CDR3 size: 14 residues. V dropped 0 bases and J dropped 6 bases, with 9 bases sitting between them. Germline CDR1 and CDR2: ENHRY and SYGVKD. CDR3 sequence: CAISESTRLNEQFF. CDR3 nucleotide sequence: TGTGCCATCAGTGAGTCGACGCGCCTCAATGAGCAGTTCTTC.

J is TRBJ2-7 and V is TRBV20-1, with 12 bases matching TRBD2. J gave up 10 bases and V 5 bases, and 15 bases lay outside the gene matches. Per germline, CDR1 DFQATT and CDR2 SNEGSKA (reference sequence). The CDR3 covers 15 residues. CDR3: CSAGGGLAGGRRQYF. CDR3 coding DNA: TGCAGTGCTGGAGGGGGGCTAGCGGGAGGGCGGAGACAGTACTTC.

The chain combines TRBV28 with TRBJ2-7, with D perhaps assigned TRBD1 or TRBD2 (7 bases each). CDR1 and CDR2 from the germline V gene are MDHEN and SYDVKM. Trimming took off 8 bases at V and 0 bases at J, with 17 bases between the two ends. The CDR3 has 15 residues. CDR3 residues: CASGLDRDVSYEQYF. DNA for the CDR3: TGTGCCAGCGGACTAGACAGGGACGTCTCCTACGAGCAGTACTTC.